This T cell receptor (beta chain) comes out of a study of T cells after yellow fever vaccination. Whole-study results and caveats: The CD4 compartment and the CD8 compartment contained a small share of clonotypes in common. Contamination of FACS-sorted repertoires by abundant clonotypes from the bulk population could occur.

From germline, CDR1 is SEHNR and CDR2 FQNEAQ (reference sequence). This CDR3 has 12 residues. V was clipped by 2 bases and J by 8 bases, with 9 bases between them. Each CDR3 protein is one row after TCRdb ran MiXCR on the 5' RACE reads. The table lists 450,000 to 650,000 distinct CDR3 sequences, 21% of them singletons. Comment on this clonotype: Its antigen is not identified.

This specimen was PBMCs, taken about 20 days after the first yellow fever vaccination. The origin of this receptor is a man between 18 and 29 years old who received the YFV17D yellow fever vaccine. The V gene is TRBV7-9, the J gene TRBJ1-1; D unclear. For the CDR3, the DNA is TGTGCCAGCAGCTTATCCGCCTCCGAAGCTTTCTTT. Translating gives CASSLSASEAFF.